This TCR beta chain was observed in a study of blood T cell repertoires in COVID-19. Study context: Spain, Italy and the United States supplied samples that represented acute and convalescent COVID-19.

Some clones are missing from TCRdb's copy, which holds only in-frame ones; the method was immunoSEQ multiplex PCR. Of about 110,000 clones listed, approximately 89% are singletons. Looked up from germline, CDR1 is SGHNT and CDR2 is YYREEE (reference sequence). V lost 1 base to trimming and J lost 5 bases, with 9 bases between them. This CDR3 comprises 13 residues. The sequenced material came from peripheral blood. This TCR derives from a man aged 40-49 years with acute or convalescent COVID-19. The rearrangement joins TRBV5-4 to TRBJ2-5, with D possibly TRBD1 on 5 matching bases. CDR3 sequence: CASSLQGSETQYF. Written as DNA, the CDR3 is TGTGCCAGCAGCTTGCAGGGCTCGGAGACCCAGTACTTC.